The clone carrying this TCR beta chain was recorded a few times. Its antigen is not known. Over 95% purity was reached by all sorted populations. Sequenced material consisted of expressed TCRB transcripts (all of the isolated RNA was reverse transcribed). Assay used: immunoSEQ multiplex PCR; TCRdb lists only in-frame clones, some missing. In the table there are some 360,000 clones, around 10% of which are singletons. This sample stems from a study of beta chain features in type 1 diabetes. Overall study context: Patients looked much like healthy donors when it came to age, gender and cell yields. Findings and limits, study-wide: Diminished insertions and augmented deletions at VDJ junctions characterized type 1 diabetes patients. Compared to healthy donors, patients appeared to have naive, central memory and Treg TCRB repertoires that were more alike. Moderate but significant shortening of TCRB CDR3s was recorded in all four CD4+ subsets from Type 1 diabetes patients.

There are 15 residues in the CDR3. Trimming at V came to 2 bases and at J to 9 bases, leaving 7 bases not matched to a gene. The germline V gene encodes CDR1 SGHVS and CDR2 FNYEAQ. The material sequenced was central memory CD4+ T cells from blood. The TCR comes from a young man with type 1 diabetes. The chain combines TRBV7-6 with TRBJ2-1; 10 nucleotides line up with TRBD1. CDR3 sequence reads: CASSLRDRGDSEQFF. The CDR3 DNA follows: TGTGCCAGCAGCTTACGGGACAGGGGAGACAGTGAGCAGTTCTTC.